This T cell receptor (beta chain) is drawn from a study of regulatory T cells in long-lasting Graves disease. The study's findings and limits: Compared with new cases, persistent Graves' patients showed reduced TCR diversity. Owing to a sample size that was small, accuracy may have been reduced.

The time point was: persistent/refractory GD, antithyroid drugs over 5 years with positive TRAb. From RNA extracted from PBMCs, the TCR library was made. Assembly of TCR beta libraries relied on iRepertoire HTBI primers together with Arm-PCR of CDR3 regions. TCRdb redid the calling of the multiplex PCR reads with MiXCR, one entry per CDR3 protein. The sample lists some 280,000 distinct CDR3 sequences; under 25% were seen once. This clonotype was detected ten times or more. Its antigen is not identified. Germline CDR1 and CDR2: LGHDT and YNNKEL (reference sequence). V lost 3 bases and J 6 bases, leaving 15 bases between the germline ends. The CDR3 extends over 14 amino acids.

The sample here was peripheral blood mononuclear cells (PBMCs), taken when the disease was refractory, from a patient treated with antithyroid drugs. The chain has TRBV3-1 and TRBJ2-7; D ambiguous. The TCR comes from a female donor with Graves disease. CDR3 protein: CASSHAPGRAEQYF. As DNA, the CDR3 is TGTGCCAGCAGCCATGCCCCAGGAAGGGCCGAGCAGTACTTC.